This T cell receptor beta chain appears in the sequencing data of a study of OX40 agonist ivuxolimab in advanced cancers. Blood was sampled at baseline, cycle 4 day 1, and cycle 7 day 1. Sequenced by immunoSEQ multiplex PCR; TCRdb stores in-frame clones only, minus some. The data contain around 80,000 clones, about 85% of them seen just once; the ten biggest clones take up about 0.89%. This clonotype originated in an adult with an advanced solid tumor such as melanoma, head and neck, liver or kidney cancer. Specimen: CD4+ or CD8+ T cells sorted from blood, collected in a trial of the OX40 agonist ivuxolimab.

The CDR3 loop reads CASSPGQGPNSPLHF. The CDR3, as DNA: TGTGCCAGCAGCCCAGGACAGGGCCCAAATTCACCCCTCCACTTT. The chain is built from TRBV9 and TRBJ1-6; 8 bases align to TRBD1. With 4 bases clipped from V and 7 bases from J, the junction kept 7 bases outside the gene matches. The length of the CDR3 is 15 residues. Germline V gives CDR1 SGDLS, CDR2 YYNGEE.